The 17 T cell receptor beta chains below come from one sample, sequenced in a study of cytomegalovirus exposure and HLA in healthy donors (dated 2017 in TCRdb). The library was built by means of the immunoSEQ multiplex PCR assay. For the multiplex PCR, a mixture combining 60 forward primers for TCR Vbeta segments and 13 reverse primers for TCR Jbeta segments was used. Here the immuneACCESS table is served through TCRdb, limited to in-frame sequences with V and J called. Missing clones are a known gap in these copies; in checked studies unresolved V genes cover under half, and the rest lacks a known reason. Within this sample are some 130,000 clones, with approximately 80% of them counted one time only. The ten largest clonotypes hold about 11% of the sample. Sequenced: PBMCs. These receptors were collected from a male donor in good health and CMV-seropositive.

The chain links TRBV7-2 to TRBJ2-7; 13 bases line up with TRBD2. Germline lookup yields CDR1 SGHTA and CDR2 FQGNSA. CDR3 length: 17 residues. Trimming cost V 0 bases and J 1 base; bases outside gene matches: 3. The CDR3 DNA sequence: TGTGCCAGCAGCTTAGCCGGACTAGCGGGGGCGTCCTACGAGCAGTACTTC. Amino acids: CASSLAGLAGASYEQYF.

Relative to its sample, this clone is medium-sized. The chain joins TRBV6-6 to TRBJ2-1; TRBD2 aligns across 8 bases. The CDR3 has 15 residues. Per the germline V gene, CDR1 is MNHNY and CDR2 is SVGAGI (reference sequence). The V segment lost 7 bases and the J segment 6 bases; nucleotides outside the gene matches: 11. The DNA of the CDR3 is TGTGCCAGCAATAAACTCGGGACTAGTCTCAATGAGCAGTTCTTC. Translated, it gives CASNKLGTSLNEQFF.

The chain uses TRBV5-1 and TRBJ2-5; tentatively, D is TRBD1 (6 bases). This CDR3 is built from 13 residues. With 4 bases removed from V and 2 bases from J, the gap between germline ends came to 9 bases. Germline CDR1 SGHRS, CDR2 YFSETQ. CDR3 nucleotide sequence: TGCGCCAGCAGCGGGGGACAACAAGAGACCCAGTACTTC. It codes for CASSGGQQETQYF. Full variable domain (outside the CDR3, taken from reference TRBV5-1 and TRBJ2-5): KAGVTQTPRYLIKTRGQQVTLSCSPISGHRSVSWYQQTPGQGLQFLFEYFSETQRNKGNFPGRFSGRQFSNSRSEMNVSTLELGDSALYLCASSGGQQETQYFGPGTRLLVL.

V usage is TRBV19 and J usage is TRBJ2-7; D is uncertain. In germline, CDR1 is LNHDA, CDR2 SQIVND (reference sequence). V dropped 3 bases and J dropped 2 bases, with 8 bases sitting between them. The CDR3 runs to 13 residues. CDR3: CASSMVTAYEQYF. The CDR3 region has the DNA TGTGCCAGTAGTATGGTAACAGCCTACGAGCAGTACTTC.

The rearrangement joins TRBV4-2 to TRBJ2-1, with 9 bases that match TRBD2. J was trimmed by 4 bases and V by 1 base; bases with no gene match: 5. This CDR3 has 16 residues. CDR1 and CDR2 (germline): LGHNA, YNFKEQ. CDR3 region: CASSQGTSESYNEQFF. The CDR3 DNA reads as TGTGCCAGCAGCCAAGGGACTAGCGAGAGTTACAATGAGCAGTTCTTC.

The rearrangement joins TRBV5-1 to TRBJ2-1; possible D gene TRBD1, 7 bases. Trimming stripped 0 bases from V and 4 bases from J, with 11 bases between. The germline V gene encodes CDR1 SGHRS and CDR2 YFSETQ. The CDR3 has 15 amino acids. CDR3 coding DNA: TGCGCCAGCAGCTTGGGCCAGGGGGGATACAATGAGCAGTTCTTC. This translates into CASSLGQGGYNEQFF.

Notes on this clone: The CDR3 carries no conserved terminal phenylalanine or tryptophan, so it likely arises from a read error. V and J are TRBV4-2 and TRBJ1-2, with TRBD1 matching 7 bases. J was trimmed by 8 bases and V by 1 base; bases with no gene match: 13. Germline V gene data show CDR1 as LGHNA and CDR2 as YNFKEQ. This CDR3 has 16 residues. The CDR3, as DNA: TGTGCCAGCAGCCAAGTAGAGGGGGCTTACTTCGGAGGCTACACCCTC. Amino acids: CASSQVEGAYFGGYTL.

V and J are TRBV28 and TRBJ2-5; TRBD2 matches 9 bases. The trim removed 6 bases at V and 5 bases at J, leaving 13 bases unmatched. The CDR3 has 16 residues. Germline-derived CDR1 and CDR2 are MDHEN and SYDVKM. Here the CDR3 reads CASSQGGGTSRETQYF. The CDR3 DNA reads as TGTGCCAGCAGCCAAGGGGGGGGGACTAGCCGGGAGACCCAGTACTTC.

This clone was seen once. The CDR3 sequence is CAWGNRQGGGYTF. The CDR3 region has the DNA TGTGCCTGGGGGAACAGACAGGGCGGGGGCTACACCTTC. The chain couples TRBV30 to TRBJ1-2; TRBD1 aligns across 7 bases. In germline, CDR1 is GTSNPN, CDR2 SVGIG (reference sequence). This CDR3 comprises 13 residues. The V gene end was trimmed by 5 bases and the J gene end by 8 bases; junction bases not matched to a gene: 11.

The DNA of the CDR3 is TGTGCCAGCAGCTTGGGCAGGGGCGGTCAGCCCCAGCATTTT. This gives the protein CASSLGRGGQPQHF. The genes are TRBV5-6 and TRBJ1-5, with D possibly matching TRBD1 (6 bases). Per the germline V gene, CDR1 is SGHDT and CDR2 is YYEEEE. The V gene lost 0 bases and the J gene lost 6 bases, with 10 bases spanning the gap. This CDR3 is 14 amino acids long.

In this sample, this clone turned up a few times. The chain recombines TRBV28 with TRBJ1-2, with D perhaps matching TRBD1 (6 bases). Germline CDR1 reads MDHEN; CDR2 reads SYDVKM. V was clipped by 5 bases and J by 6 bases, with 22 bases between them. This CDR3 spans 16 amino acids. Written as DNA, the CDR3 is TGTGCCAGCAGTCTAGGGGGTCGGGTGATTCTTGATGGCTACACCTTC. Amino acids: CASSLGGRVILDGYTF.

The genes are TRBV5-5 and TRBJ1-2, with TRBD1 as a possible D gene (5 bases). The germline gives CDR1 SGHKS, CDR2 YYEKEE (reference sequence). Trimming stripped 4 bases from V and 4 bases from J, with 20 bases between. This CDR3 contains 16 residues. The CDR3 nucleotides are TGTGCCAGCAGCCCGGAGGGGTCGAACCCTTTCTATGGCTACACCTTC. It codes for CASSPEGSNPFYGYTF.

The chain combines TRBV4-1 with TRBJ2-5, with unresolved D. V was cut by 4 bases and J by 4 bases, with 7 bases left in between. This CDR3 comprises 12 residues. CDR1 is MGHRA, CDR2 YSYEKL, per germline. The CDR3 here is CASSRPGETQYF. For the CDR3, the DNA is TGCGCCAGCAGCCGCCCGGGAGAGACCCAGTACTTC.

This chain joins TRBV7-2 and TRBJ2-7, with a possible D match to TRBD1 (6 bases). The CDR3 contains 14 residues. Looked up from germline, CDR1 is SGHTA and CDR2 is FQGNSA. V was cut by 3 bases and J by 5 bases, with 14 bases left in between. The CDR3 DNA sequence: TGTGCCAGCAGCTTGACTGACAGGCCCGACGAGCAGTACTTC. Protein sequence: CASSLTDRPDEQYF.

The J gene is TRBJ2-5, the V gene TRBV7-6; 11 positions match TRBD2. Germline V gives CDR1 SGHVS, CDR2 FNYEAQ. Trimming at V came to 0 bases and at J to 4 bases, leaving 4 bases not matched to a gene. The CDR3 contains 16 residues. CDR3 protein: CASSLAGLAGGETQYF. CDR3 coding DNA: TGTGCCAGCAGCTTAGCGGGGCTAGCGGGAGGAGAGACCCAGTACTTC.

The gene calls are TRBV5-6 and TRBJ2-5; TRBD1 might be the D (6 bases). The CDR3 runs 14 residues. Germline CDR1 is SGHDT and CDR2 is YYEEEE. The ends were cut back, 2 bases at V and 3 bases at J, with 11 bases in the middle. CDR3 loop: CASSFRTVKETQYF. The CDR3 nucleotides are TGTGCCAGCAGCTTCAGGACAGTCAAAGAGACCCAGTACTTC.

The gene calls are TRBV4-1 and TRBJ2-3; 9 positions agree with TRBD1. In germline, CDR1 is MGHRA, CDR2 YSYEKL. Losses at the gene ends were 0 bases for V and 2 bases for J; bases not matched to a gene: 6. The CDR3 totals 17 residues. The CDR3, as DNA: TGCGCCAGCAGCCAAGAAAAAGGGACAGGGAACACAGATACGCAGTATTTT. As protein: CASSQEKGTGNTDTQYF.